Each of the 9 T cell receptor beta chains below was sequenced from the same sample in a study of technical replicates of blood from several donors. Method: immunoSEQ multiplex PCR; TCRdb's copy keeps in-frame clones and lacks some. The data show 91,000 or so clones, roughly 96% seen once. Sequencing input: T cells isolated from PBMCs. The receptors here all came from a human donor in good health.

The chain uses TRBV28 and TRBJ2-7; 7 nucleotides agree with TRBD1. J gave up 2 bases and V 5 bases, and 18 bases lay outside the gene matches. The V gene's germline CDR1 is MDHEN and CDR2 SYDVKM. CDR3 length equals 18 residues. CDR3 sequence (DNA): TGTGCCAGCAGTCCCTCTTTCTTCGGGCAGGGGGTAACCTACGAGCAGTACTTC. Amino acid sequence: CASSPSFFGQGVTYEQYF. Supplemented by reference TRBV28 and TRBJ2-7, the full variable domain reads DVKVTQSSRYLVKRTGEKVFLECVQDMDHENMFWYRQDPGLGLRLIYFSYDVKMKEKGDIPEGYSVSREKKERFSLILESASTNQTSMYLCASSPSFFGQGVTYEQYFGPGTRLTVT.

The chain couples TRBV4-1 to TRBJ2-1; 8 positions match TRBD2. Germline loops: CDR1 MGHRA, CDR2 YSYEKL. The CDR3 length is 16 residues. After removal of 1 base from V and 2 bases from J, the junction contained 4 bases not matched to a gene. This CDR3 is CASSQVGTSAYNEQFF. The CDR3 DNA reads as TGCGCCAGCAGCCAAGTTGGGACTAGTGCCTACAATGAGCAGTTCTTC.

The chain employs TRBV14 and TRBJ2-7; 8 positions match TRBD1. This CDR3 comprises 14 residues. Germline values: CDR1 SGHDN, CDR2 FVKESK. Unmatched junction bases numbered 10, after V lost 6 bases and J lost 6 bases. This CDR3 is CASSLTTGVIEQYF. The CDR3 DNA follows: TGTGCCAGCAGTCTCACGACAGGGGTGATCGAGCAGTACTTC.

The chain employs TRBV7-9 and TRBJ2-3, with a weak D call TRBD1 (6 bases). Germline-derived CDR1 and CDR2 are SEHNR and FQNEAQ (reference sequence). CDR3 length: 12 amino acids. V lost 9 bases and J 1 base, leaving 8 bases between the germline ends. The CDR3 is CASEGGTDTQYF. The DNA for the CDR3 is TGTGCCAGTGAGGGGGGCACAGATACGCAGTATTTT.

V and J are TRBV5-4 and TRBJ1-1; 7 bases fit TRBD1. V shed 3 bases, J shed 0 bases, and the junction held 5 bases outside the gene matches. Germline CDR1 SGHNT, CDR2 YYREEE (reference sequence). The length of the CDR3 is 15 residues. This CDR3 is CASSSSGQMNTEAFF. In DNA, the CDR3 is TGTGCCAGCAGCTCCTCGGGACAGATGAACACTGAAGCTTTCTTT.

The J gene is TRBJ1-2, the V gene TRBV7-2; 7 nucleotides align to TRBD1. The CDR3 is 16 amino acids. CDR1 and CDR2 (germline): SGHTA, FQGNSA. V lost 5 bases to trimming and J lost 6 bases; unmatched junction nucleotides: 15. The DNA for the CDR3 is TGTGCCAGCAGCCTGATACACCCTTCGACAGGGAATGGCTACACCTTC. Protein: CASSLIHPSTGNGYTF.

This rearrangement joins TRBV5-5 to TRBJ1-2; 7 nucleotides align to TRBD1. The trim removed 0 bases at V and 1 base at J, leaving 3 bases unmatched. Germline CDR1 reads SGHKS; CDR2 reads YYEKEE (reference sequence). The CDR3 is 15 amino acids. The CDR3 DNA reads as TGTGCCAGCAGCTTGGTCGGACAGGATAACTATGGCTACACCTTC. Residues: CASSLVGQDNYGYTF.

The V and J genes are TRBV15 and TRBJ2-7; 9 bases are a match to TRBD1. In germline, CDR1 is LNHNV, CDR2 YYDKDF (reference sequence). This CDR3 is built from 14 residues. Trimming at V came to 0 bases and at J to 4 bases, leaving 1 base not matched to a gene. For the CDR3, the DNA is TGTGCCACCAGCAGAGAGGGACAGGGTTACGAGCAGTACTTC. Encoded protein: CATSREGQGYEQYF.

The CDR3 here is CASSGQDNYEQYF. In DNA, the CDR3 is TGTGCCAGCAGTGGGCAGGACAACTACGAGCAGTACTTC. The chain links TRBV6-1 to TRBJ2-7, with D perhaps matching TRBD1 (5 bases). Trimming cost V 4 bases and J 3 bases, with 10 bases left between them. This CDR3 has 13 amino acids. Germline loops: CDR1 MNHNS, CDR2 SASEGT.